One sample yielded the 26 T cell receptor beta chains listed below, sequenced in a study of blood T cell repertoires in COVID-19. Repertoires were generated with immunoSEQ multiplex PCR, while TCRdb's copy carries only in-frame clones and drops some. The data contain approximately 50,000 clones, about 75% of them singletons. Material: peripheral blood. These receptors were collected from a man aged 50 to 59 with active or convalescent COVID-19.

This clone has just a few counts. This rearrangement joins TRBV18 to TRBJ2-4; D is possibly TRBD2 (5 bases). Germline V gene data show CDR1 as KGHSH and CDR2 as LQKENI. With 1 base removed from V and 5 bases from J, the gap between germline ends came to 15 bases. The CDR3 runs to 16 residues. CDR3 DNA: TGTGCCAGCTCACCACGCCAACGGGGAGAGCAAAACATTCAGTACTTC. Translated: CASSPRQRGEQNIQYF. The full variable domain, in which reference TRBV18 and TRBJ2-4 provide the parts outside the CDR3, is NAGVMQNPRHLVRRRGQEARLRCSPMKGHSHVYWYRQLPEEGLKFMVYLQKENIIDESGMPKERFSAEFPKEGPSILRIQQVVRGDSAAYFCASSPRQRGEQNIQYFGAGTRLSVL.

V gene TRBV19 combines with J gene TRBJ2-6, with TRBD1 identical over 8 bases. Germline-derived CDR1 and CDR2 are LNHDA and SQIVND (reference sequence). V was clipped by 8 bases and J by 0 bases; unmatched bases: 6. The CDR3 sequence is 16 residues long. Written as DNA, the CDR3 is TGTGCCAGTCGACAGGGGTTTAGCTCTGGGGCCAACGTCCTGACTTTC. Translation: CASRQGFSSGANVLTF.

The rearrangement joins TRBV5-1 to TRBJ1-2; 9 bases fit TRBD1. Unmatched junction bases numbered 5, after V lost 4 bases and J lost 4 bases. CDR1 and CDR2 from the germline V gene are SGHRS and YFSETQ. This CDR3 is 14 amino acids long. The DNA of the CDR3 is TGCGCCAGCAGCGAATCACAGGGGGCCTATGGCTACACCTTC. Its protein is CASSESQGAYGYTF. The full variable domain, with the rest looked up from reference TRBV5-1 and TRBJ1-2, is KAGVTQTPRYLIKTRGQQVTLSCSPISGHRSVSWYQQTPGQGLQFLFEYFSETQRNKGNFPGRFSGRQFSNSRSEMNVSTLELGDSALYLCASSESQGAYGYTFGSGTRLTVV.

The rearrangement links TRBV30 to TRBJ1-5, with TRBD1 as a possible D gene (6 bases). The CDR3 has 13 residues. Trimming took off 1 base at V and 3 bases at J, with 7 bases between the two ends. The V gene's germline CDR1 is GTSNPN and CDR2 SVGIG (reference sequence). The CDR3 DNA follows: TGTGCCTGGAGTGGACAGGACAATCAGCCCCAGCATTTT. Protein product: CAWSGQDNQPQHF.

This rearrangement joins TRBV5-6 to TRBJ1-1, with 9 nucleotides matching TRBD1. V was pared by 4 bases and J by 3 bases, with 1 base of the junction left unmatched. CDR1 and CDR2 (germline): SGHDT, YYEEEE. The CDR3 is 13 amino acids. The CDR3 loop reads CASSRDRDTEAFF. In DNA, the CDR3 is TGTGCCAGCAGCCGGGACAGGGACACTGAAGCTTTCTTT.

The chain combines TRBV5-1 with TRBJ1-5, with D maybe TRBD1 (6 bases). The CDR3 has 14 residues. The germline gives CDR1 SGHRS, CDR2 YFSETQ. The V end lost 0 bases, the J end lost 4 bases, and 8 bases lay between the germline ends. CDR3: CASSLGTVNQPQHF. As DNA, the CDR3 is TGCGCCAGCAGCTTGGGGACAGTGAATCAGCCCCAGCATTTT.

The rearrangement uses TRBV21-1 and TRBJ2-7; the DNA was not compared with TRBD2, the D call given in the table. TRBV21-1 is annotated as a pseudogene. The CDR3 extends over 12 amino acids. The CDR3 bases are TGTGCCAGCAGCGGGGGGGCGAGAAAGCAGTACTTC. Translating it yields CASSGGARKQYF.

The V gene is TRBV7-3, the J gene TRBJ2-1; TRBD2 agrees at 7 bases. CDR3 size: 15 residues. The J segment lost 9 bases and the V segment lost 2 bases, leaving 10 bases of the junction unmatched. From germline, CDR1 is SGHTA and CDR2 FQGTGA. The CDR3 coding sequence is TGTGCCAGCAGCTTATCTCACCAGCGGGGTATTGAGCAGTTCTTC. This encodes CASSLSHQRGIEQFF.

The chain combines TRBV5-4 with TRBJ1-3; D perhaps matches TRBD1 (6 bases). Germline CDR1 and CDR2: SGHNT and YYREEE (reference sequence). This CDR3 has 14 residues. With 4 bases removed from V and 0 bases from J, the gap between germline ends came to 8 bases. CDR3 nucleotides: TGTGCCAGCAGCCAGGGGTACTCTGGAAACACCATATATTTT. Its protein is CASSQGYSGNTIYF.

The genes are TRBV30 and TRBJ1-2; tentative D call: TRBD1 (5 bases). This CDR3 region has 16 residues. The ends were cut back, 1 base at V and 8 bases at J, with 23 bases in the middle. CDR1 and CDR2 (germline): GTSNPN, SVGIG (reference sequence). The CDR3 DNA follows: TGTGCCTGGAGTGGGCCGGTACTCACAGGTGTAGAGGGCTACACCTTC. Residues: CAWSGPVLTGVEGYTF.

This clone showed up just a few times. This chain uses TRBV30 with TRBJ1-2, with TRBD1 matching 7 bases. J was trimmed by 5 bases and V by 3 bases; bases with no gene match: 6. Germline loops: CDR1 GTSNPN, CDR2 SVGIG (reference sequence). This CDR3 is 13 amino acids long. DNA for the CDR3: TGTGCCTGGAGCTTACAGGGGAGATATGGCTACACCTTC. Translation: CAWSLQGRYGYTF.

This rearrangement joins TRBV18 to TRBJ1-1; possibly TRBD1 for D (6 bases). The CDR3 is made up of 18 amino acids. Trimming removed 4 bases at V and 0 bases at J, with 21 bases between. CDR1 and CDR2 from the germline V gene are KGHSH and LQKENI. In DNA, the CDR3 is TGTGCCAGCTCACGTGAAATATTGGACAGCTCCATGAACACTGAAGCTTTCTTT. Translation gives CASSREILDSSMNTEAFF.

J is TRBJ2-1 and V is TRBV5-4; TRBD2 matches 9 bases. V lost 4 bases to trimming and J lost 4 bases; unmatched junction nucleotides: 6. Germline V gene lookup returns CDR1 SGHNT and CDR2 YYREEE (reference sequence). The CDR3 has 15 residues. The CDR3 DNA is TGTGCCAGCAGCGAGAGCGGGGGGCTTTACAATGAGCAGTTCTTC. Its translation: CASSESGGLYNEQFF.

On this clone itself: The same CDR3 is also encoded by other DNA sequences in this sample. The chain carries TRBV3-1 (or the pseudogene TRBV3-2) and TRBJ2-1; perhaps TRBD2 as D (5 bases). CDR1 is LGHDT, CDR2 YNNKEL, per germline (reference sequence). The CDR3 loop spans 13 amino acids. Deletions cut 1 base from V and 6 bases from J, with 7 bases between. The CDR3 nucleotides read TGTGCCAGCAGCCAAGGACGGGGCAATGAGCAGTTCTTC. Encoded protein: CASSQGRGNEQFF.

This chain connects TRBV12-3 or TRBV12-4 to TRBJ2-2, with D unresolved. Trimming took off 1 base at V and 6 bases at J, with 6 bases between the two ends. There are 13 residues in the CDR3. CDR3: CASSLVRSGELFF. The CDR3 coding sequence is TGTGCCAGCAGTTTAGTACGGTCCGGGGAGCTGTTTTTT.

The chain employs TRBV11-2 and TRBJ1-3; no definite D call. CDR1 and CDR2 (germline): SGHAT, FQNNGV. Trimming shortened V by 5 bases and J by 2 bases, and 7 bases separated the two germline ends. This CDR3 is built from 13 residues. This CDR3 reads CASSRGTGNTIYF. In DNA, the CDR3 is TGTGCCAGCAGCCGAGGAACTGGAAACACCATATATTTT.

This chain connects TRBV18 to TRBJ1-1, with D unclear. The V end lost 6 bases, the J end lost 5 bases, and 16 bases lay between the germline ends. The germline V gene has CDR1 KGHSH and CDR2 LQKENI. This CDR3 region has 14 residues. Here the CDR3 reads CASSQGRAGTEAFF. Written as DNA, the CDR3 is TGTGCCAGCTCCCAAGGGCGGGCTGGGACTGAAGCTTTCTTT.

The J gene is TRBJ2-6, the V gene TRBV5-4, with a tentative D call TRBD2 (5 bases). CDR1 and CDR2 (germline): SGHNT, YYREEE (reference sequence). CDR3 size: 19 residues. The germline V and J ends were trimmed by 3 bases and 0 bases, with 19 bases remaining between them. In DNA form, the CDR3 reads TGTGCCAGCAGCTCGGGAACGACATCTCTTCGCTCTGGGGCCAACGTCCTGACTTTC. As protein: CASSSGTTSLRSGANVLTF.

J is TRBJ2-5 and V is TRBV12-3 or TRBV12-4; D unclear. The CDR3 extends over 13 amino acids. The V end lost 0 bases, the J end lost 5 bases, and 7 bases lay between the germline ends. CDR3 nucleotide sequence: TGTGCCAGCAGTTTAGCACATATGGAGACCCAGTACTTC. This sequence encodes CASSLAHMETQYF.

The chain uses TRBV5-1 and TRBJ2-3; the match to TRBD2 covers 8 bases. Trimming cost V 5 bases and J 6 bases; bases outside gene matches: 11. From germline, CDR1 is SGHRS and CDR2 YFSETQ. CDR3 length equals 15 residues. The CDR3 nucleotides are TGCGCCAGCAGTCTTGACAGCGGGAGATGGGATACGCAGTATTTT. Its translation: CASSLDSGRWDTQYF.

This chain links TRBV19 with TRBJ2-1, with D maybe TRBD2 (6 bases). The germline V and J ends were trimmed by 6 bases and 6 bases, with 15 bases remaining between them. In germline, CDR1 is LNHDA, CDR2 SQIVND (reference sequence). CDR3 length: 14 amino acids. The CDR3 sequence is CASREGGASNEQFF. In DNA form, the CDR3 reads TGTGCCAGTAGGGAGGGCGGGGCCTCCAATGAGCAGTTCTTC.

V and J are TRBV27 and TRBJ2-7; 10 bases match TRBD2. Germline V gene data show CDR1 as MNHEY and CDR2 as SMNVEV (reference sequence). The CDR3 contains 14 residues. V trimming: 8 bases; J trimming: 2 bases; junction bases outside the gene matches: 6. The CDR3 nucleotides are TGTGCCAGCGCTTGGACTAGCGGACCCTACGAGCAGTACTTC. Residues: CASAWTSGPYEQYF.

The chain uses TRBV27 and TRBJ2-3, with 7 bases aligning to TRBD2. Per the germline V gene, CDR1 is MNHEY and CDR2 is SMNVEV (reference sequence). The CDR3 length is 14 residues. The V segment lost 6 bases and the J segment 2 bases; nucleotides outside the gene matches: 5. As DNA, the CDR3 is TGTGCCAGCAGACTGGGACTAAACACAGATACGCAGTATTTT. This sequence encodes CASRLGLNTDTQYF.

This clone was found a few times. The chain employs TRBV3-1 (or the pseudogene TRBV3-2) and TRBJ2-1, with 8 bases lining up with TRBD1. Germline CDR1 reads LGHDT; CDR2 reads YNNKEL (reference sequence). The CDR3 covers 16 residues. V shed 0 bases and J 4 bases; nucleotides not matched to a gene: 5. The CDR3 sequence is CASSQDLGTGYNEQFF. CDR3 sequence (DNA): TGTGCCAGCAGCCAAGATCTCGGGACAGGATACAATGAGCAGTTCTTC.

The V and J genes are TRBV7-8 and TRBJ2-5, with 9 bases identical to TRBD2. Germline V lookup: CDR1 SGHVS, CDR2 FQNEAQ. Trimming at V came to 1 base and at J to 1 base, leaving 1 base not matched to a gene. This CDR3 contains 15 residues. The CDR3 spells CASSLGSGGQETQYF. DNA of the CDR3: TGTGCCAGCAGCTTAGGTAGCGGGGGCCAAGAGACCCAGTACTTC.

V gene TRBV29-1 combines with J gene TRBJ1-1; weak D call: TRBD1 (5 bases). The germline V gene has CDR1 SQVTM and CDR2 ANQGSEA. The CDR3 covers 14 residues. The V end lost 4 bases, the J end lost 1 base, and 13 bases lay between the germline ends. The CDR3 DNA sequence: TGCAGCGTTGTCGGGGGTGCCGGGAACACTGAAGCTTTCTTT. Its translation is CSVVGGAGNTEAFF.